Sequencing of this T cell receptor (beta chain) was carried out in a study of blood T cell repertoires in COVID-19. About the study: The study drew acute and convalescent COVID-19 samples from the United States, Italy and Spain. The cDNA or gDNA used as material had been derived from T cells, B-cell-depleted T cells, or PBMCs.

Clones were read by immunoSEQ multiplex PCR, and TCRdb kept only the in-frame ones, dropping some. This sample has a few hundred thousand clones, with about 86% found just once. It was during active infection that Seattle patients were enrolled and then longitudinally followed. Sequenced sample: peripheral blood. This sequence was found in a woman between 70 and 85 years old with COVID-19, enrolled during active disease.

Here the CDR3 reads CAIKDRAGNTIYF. The CDR3 coding sequence is TGTGCCATCAAGGACAGGGCTGGAAACACCATATATTTT. This chain joins TRBV6-1 and TRBJ1-3; 8 bases line up with TRBD1. Looked up from germline, CDR1 is MNHNS and CDR2 is SASEGT. With 10 bases clipped from V and 2 bases from J, the junction kept 4 bases outside the gene matches. The CDR3 loop spans 13 amino acids.